This T cell receptor beta chain appears in the sequencing data of a study of cytomegalovirus exposure and HLA in healthy donors. Study-level findings and limits: One later analysis, an examination of the 100 to 150 validation repertoires, found that first-cohort TCR clusters tended to co-occur in them. Three chains linked to CMV were shown in vitro to be specific for CMV antigens.

This clone appeared once. Its antigen is still unknown. Some clones are missing from TCRdb's copy, which holds only in-frame ones; the method was immunoSEQ multiplex PCR. The sample lists some 260,000 clones, less than 90% occurring once. Germline V gives CDR1 LGHNA, CDR2 YSLEER. The CDR3 is 17 residues long. Germline trimming cut 2 bases from V and 0 bases from J; bases unmatched to any gene: 8. The TCR sequence derives from a man between 18 and 29 years old in good health and CMV-seropositive. Sequenced material: PBMCs. This chain links TRBV4-3 with TRBJ2-3; 7 nucleotides align to TRBD2. The CDR3 nucleotides read TGCGCCAGCAGCCAAAGCCACGCTAGCGGAAGCACAGATACGCAGTATTTT. Protein product: CASSQSHASGSTDTQYF.